Detailed here is one T cell receptor (beta chain). Its antigen is not known. This record belongs to a study of neurological immune-mediated disorders. Study-level results: While HTLV-1-associated myelopathy showed the greatest TCR clonal expansion, multiple sclerosis showed the least, falling below healthy controls.

As to time point: technical triplicate 3. The study built unsorted libraries from 2 million PBMCs kept at -80 C. The authors made cDNA by 5'RACE with 10-nucleotide random UMIs. TCRdb ran MiXCR on the 5' RACE reads and lists one entry per CDR3 protein. The repertoire consists of around 47,000 distinct CDR3 sequences, with 20% to 25% occurring once and the leading ten covering 4% to 5.5%. This TCR was recovered from a man aged 60 to 75 with HTLV-1-associated myelopathy (HAM/TSP). The sequencing input was PBMCs.

The CDR3 region is CASSFEGANEKLFF. CDR3 sequence (DNA): TGTGCCAGCAGCTTCGAGGGGGCAAATGAAAAACTGTTTTTT. The chain recombines TRBV7-9 with TRBJ1-4; 7 nucleotides match TRBD1. Germline values: CDR1 SEHNR, CDR2 FQNEAQ (reference sequence). Trimming took 3 bases from V and 5 from J; bases not matched to a gene: 3. The length of the CDR3 is 14 residues. Full variable domain (remainder filled in from reference TRBV7-9 and TRBJ1-4): DTGVSQNPRHKITKRGQNVTFRCDPISEHNRLYWYRQTLGQGPEFLTYFQNEAQLEKSRLLSDRFSAERPKGSFSTLEIQRTEQGDSAMYLCASSFEGANEKLFFGSGTQLSVL.